The rows below give T cell receptor beta chains drawn from one sample of a study of OX40 agonist ivuxolimab in advanced cancers. Method: immunoSEQ multiplex PCR; TCRdb's copy keeps in-frame clones and lacks some. The sample includes about 50,000 clones, over 65% of them seen just once. The sequences come from CD4+ or CD8+ T cells sorted from blood, collected in a trial of the OX40 agonist ivuxolimab. These receptors all come from an adult with an advanced solid tumor such as melanoma, head and neck, liver or kidney cancer. Each CDR3 is given with its conserved first and last residue.

13 TRBJ1-1 TRBV7-2 CASSLTPDTEAFF
14 TRBJ2-7 TRBV4-2 CASSLRDSSYEQYF
14 TRBJ1-2 TRBV5-1 CASSPQTGKSGYTF
13 TRBJ1-1 TRBV5-1 CASSLDRSNEAFF
14 TRBJ2-1 TRBV5-1 CASSLGQDYNEQFF
15 TRBJ2-3 TRBV10-3 CAISESNTGTDTQYF
16 TRBJ1-1 TRBV30 CAWRVGTAPPNTEAFF
14 TRBJ2-2 TRBV30 CAWGRGKATGELFF
11 TRBJ2-2 TRBV11-2 CASSSGRELFF
15 TRBJ1-1 TRBV6-5 CASSLSTRPNTEAFF
15 TRBJ2-3 TRBV5-1 CATKTSGGYTDTQYF
14 TRBJ1-4 TRBV19 CASSPQAIGEKLFF
17 TRBJ2-3 TRBV7-8 CASSLEEGDIGTDTQYF
13 TRBJ1-1 TRBV6-5 CASSYSGGTEAFF
12 TRBJ1-2 TRBV11-2 CASSQDSGGYTF
16 TRBJ1-1 TRBV12-5 CASGLGNRGQNTEAFF
16 TRBJ2-3 TRBV11-3 CASSSEGRGDTDTQYF
14 TRBJ1-1 TRBV7-3 CASSRQGTNTEAFF
15 TRBJ2-5 TRBV11-2 CASSPRGQEQETQYF
16 TRBJ1-2 TRBV6-5 CASSYSTGQGWYGYTF
16 TRBJ2-7 TRBV7-9 CASSLHGTGVYYEQYF
15 TRBJ1-1 TRBV27 CASSFRSRGNTEAFF
14 TRBJ2-1 TRBV7-9 CASSLEWGGNEQFF
15 TRBJ2-5 TRBV29-1 CSVASRTGYQETQYF
17 TRBJ2-3 TRBV5-1 CASSDGRLAPSTDTQYF
15 TRBJ2-1 TRBV11-3 CASSKRGSSYNEQFF
15 TRBJ2-2 TRBV11-2 CASSPPTGGTGELFF
14 TRBJ1-2 TRBV7-8 CASSPRALNYGYTF
13 TRBJ1-1 TRBV5-6 CASSFSVNTEAFF
14 TRBJ2-3 TRBV7-6 CASSPRFGTDTQYF
11 TRBJ1-1 TRBV20-1 CSARDEGEAFF
15 TRBJ1-4 TRBV11-3 CASSLAGTVNEKLFF
16 TRBJ2-7 TRBV5-4 CASSLARDTGAPEQYF
15 TRBJ2-5 TRBV6-5 CASSYSPWYQETQYF
15 NA TRBV7-7 CASSKDPSSSYEQYF
15 TRBJ1-2 TRBV6-5 CASSRKDGSNYGYTF
11 TRBJ1-1 TRBV5-6 CASSTRTEAFF
13 TRBJ1-1 TRBV7-3 CASSQYLNTEAFF
14 TRBJ2-5 TRBV18 CASSPSSVQETQYF
17 TRBJ1-3 TRBV15 CATSRGGGIKDGNTIYF
14 TRBJ2-3 TRBV4-3 CASSQDRGTDTQYF
15 TRBJ2-6 TRBV19 CASRYMESGANVLTF
18 TRBJ2-3 TRBV2 CASRARQGLTASTDTQYF
15 TRBJ2-7 TRBV11-1 CASSLEGTSGYEQYF